The present entry profiles one TCR beta chain with its context. These data come from a study of T-cell memory formation after mild COVID-19. From the 5' RACE reads, TCRdb called clonotypes with MiXCR, one entry per CDR3 protein. There are 92,000 or so distinct CDR3 sequences in the sample; less than 15% occur only once, and approximately 26% lies in the top ten. Looked up from germline, CDR1 is DFQATT and CDR2 is SNEGSKA (reference sequence). The CDR3 has 16 residues. The V end was cut by 5 bases, the J end by 2 bases, with 21 bases between. The sample taken for sequencing was PBMCs or a T cell subset sorted from them (not recorded which). The J gene is TRBJ2-5, the V gene TRBV20-1, with D perhaps matching TRBD1 (5 bases). This clonotype originated in an adult woman who had mild COVID-19 (a few samples of this study predate the infection). Cell type and time point are not known. CDR3 sequence reads: CSADRQQTTVQETQYF. The CDR3 DNA sequence: TGCAGTGCTGACCGACAGCAGACGACCGTACAAGAGACCCAGTACTTC.